This section outlines one T cell receptor beta chain sequence together with its context. Antigen unknown. Some clones are missing from TCRdb's copy, which holds only in-frame ones; the method was immunoSEQ multiplex PCR. The sample gives more than 55,000 clones, roughly 80% of which show up once; 3% to 4.5% is in the top ten. As for time point: week 11, during vaccination. One vaccine dose held 300 ug of mutant IDH1 20-mer peptide and came with topical imiquimod. Trimming cost V 4 bases and J 4 bases, with 11 bases left between them. Germline lookup yields CDR1 SGHNT and CDR2 YYREEE (reference sequence). This CDR3 is 14 amino acids long. The data were taken from a study of a mutant IDH1 vaccine in newly diagnosed glioma.

The sample was PBMCs, taken from a glioma patient whose treatment included an IDH1 peptide vaccine. This clonotype originated in a man aged 25 to 40 with glioma. The chain links TRBV5-4 to TRBJ2-2; D remains ambiguous. In nucleotides, the CDR3 is TGTGCCAGCAGCCCCGATACGGGCACCGGGGAGCTGTTTTTT. It yields the protein CASSPDTGTGELFF.